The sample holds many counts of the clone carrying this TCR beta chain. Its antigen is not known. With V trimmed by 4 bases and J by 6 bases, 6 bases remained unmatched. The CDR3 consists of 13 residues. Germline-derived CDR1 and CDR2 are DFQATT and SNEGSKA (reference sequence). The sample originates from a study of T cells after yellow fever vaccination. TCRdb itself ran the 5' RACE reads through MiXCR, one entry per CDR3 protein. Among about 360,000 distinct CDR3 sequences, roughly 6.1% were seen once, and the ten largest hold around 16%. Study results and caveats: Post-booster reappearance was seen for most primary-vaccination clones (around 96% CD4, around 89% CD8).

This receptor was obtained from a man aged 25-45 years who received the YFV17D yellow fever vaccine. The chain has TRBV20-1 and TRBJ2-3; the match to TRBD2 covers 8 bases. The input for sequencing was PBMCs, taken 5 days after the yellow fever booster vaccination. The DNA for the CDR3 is TGCAGTGCTATAGCGGGAACGTCGGATACGCAGTATTTT. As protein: CSAIAGTSDTQYF.